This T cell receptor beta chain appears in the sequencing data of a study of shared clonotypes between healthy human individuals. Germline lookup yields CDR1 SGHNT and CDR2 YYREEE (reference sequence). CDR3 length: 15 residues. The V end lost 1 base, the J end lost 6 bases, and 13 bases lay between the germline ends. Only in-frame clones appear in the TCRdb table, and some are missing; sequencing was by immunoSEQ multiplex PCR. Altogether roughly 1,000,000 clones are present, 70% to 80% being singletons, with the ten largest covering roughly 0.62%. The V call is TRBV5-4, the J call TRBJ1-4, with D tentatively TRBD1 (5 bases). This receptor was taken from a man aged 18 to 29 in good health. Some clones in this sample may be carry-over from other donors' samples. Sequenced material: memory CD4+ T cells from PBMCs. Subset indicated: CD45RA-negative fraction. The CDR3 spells CASSLKGTDYEKLFF. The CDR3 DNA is TGTGCCAGCAGCTTGAAAGGGACGGACTATGAAAAACTGTTTTTT.